The sequence of this T cell receptor (beta chain) was determined in a study of CD8 T cells in ankylosing spondylitis. TCRdb reanalysed the 5' RACE reads using MiXCR and keeps one entry per CDR3 protein. The table has around 300,000 distinct CDR3 sequences, less than 25% seen once. This clonotype showed up just a few times. This CDR3 is built from 12 residues. The V and J ends lost 4 bases and 7 bases respectively, with 8 bases between them. CDR1 and CDR2 (germline): DFQATT, SNEGSKA (reference sequence). This receptor was obtained from a female donor with ankylosing spondylitis or in good health (not recorded which). The material sequenced was blood, either unsorted or a sorted T cell fraction (not recorded which). This chain links TRBV20-1 with TRBJ1-6; D is undetermined. In DNA, the CDR3 is TGCAGTGCTAACCCCCCAAATTCACCCCTCCACTTT. Translated: CSANPPNSPLHF.